The next 28 T cell receptor beta chains were all read from a single sample in a study of CD8 T cells in ankylosing spondylitis (dated by TCRdb to about 2017). The library was obtained by 5' RACE. Sequencing used an Illumina HiSeq 2500. Through fastp at Q25 and MiXCR, TCRdb rebuilt clones from the public reads, retaining in-frame beta chains. Merged by CDR3 protein, the rows form single entries marked with the most common genes and DNA. The sample table holds about 240,000 distinct CDR3 sequences, of which approximately 10% were seen once. 2.6% of the sample rests with the top ten. Sequenced sample: blood, either unsorted or a sorted T cell fraction (not recorded which). The source is a male donor with ankylosing spondylitis or in good health (not recorded which).

This clonotype was seen many times. J is TRBJ2-7 and V is TRBV20-1; 12 bases line up with TRBD2. The CDR3 has 16 amino acids. CDR1 is DFQATT, CDR2 SNEGSKA, per germline (reference sequence). V lost 6 bases, J lost 4 bases, and 13 bases stayed unmatched. The CDR3 coding sequence is TGCAGTGCCACATCAGGAAGACTAGCGGGGGTATACGAGCAGTACTTC. Its protein product is CSATSGRLAGVYEQYF.

The rearrangement links TRBV12-3 or TRBV12-4 to TRBJ1-1; D unclear. The CDR3 consists of 15 residues. V lost 5 bases to trimming and J lost 1 base, with 14 bases between them. CDR3 coding DNA: TGTGCCAGCAGTCCCCGGACCGCGGGGAACACTGAAGCTTTCTTT. It codes for CASSPRTAGNTEAFF.

This clonotype appeared many times. This chain links TRBV20-1 with TRBJ2-3, with D tentatively TRBD2 (6 bases). The length of the CDR3 is 17 residues. Germline V gene sequence: CDR1 DFQATT, CDR2 SNEGSKA (reference sequence). Trimming removed 6 bases at V and 5 bases at J, with 27 bases between. This CDR3 reads CSARGHAGGLAEDTQYF. The CDR3, as DNA: TGCAGTGCCCGCGGGCACGCCGGGGGATTGGCCGAAGATACGCAGTATTTT.

This clonotype has a count of ten or more. The gene calls are TRBV11-2 and TRBJ2-1; TRBD1 is a possible D gene (5 bases). Germline V gives CDR1 SGHAT, CDR2 FQNNGV. The V end lost 1 base, the J end lost 10 bases, and 11 bases lay between the germline ends. This CDR3 is 13 amino acids long. The CDR3, as DNA: TGTGCCAGCAGCTTAGGGCTACGGACAGAGCAGTTCTTC. Protein: CASSLGLRTEQFF.

This clonotype was detected only once. This may be a read error: a much more frequent sequence differs by one nucleotide. The chain carries TRBV3-1 and TRBJ2-1, with D perhaps matching TRBD2 (6 bases). The germline V gene encodes CDR1 LGHDT and CDR2 YNNKEL (reference sequence). The CDR3 is made up of 18 amino acids. The CDR3 DNA reads TGTGCCTGCAGCCAAGAAGAAAAGTTCGGGAGTTTGGACAATGAGCAGTTCTTC. Residues: CACSQEEKFGSLDNEQFF.

This clonotype was recorded at least ten times. V and J are TRBV20-1 and TRBJ2-5, with D tentatively TRBD2 (5 bases). Trimming took 0 bases from V and 5 from J, leaving 13 bases between them. In germline, CDR1 is DFQATT, CDR2 SNEGSKA (reference sequence). This CDR3 is 14 amino acids long. The CDR3 bases are TGCAGTGCTAGAGATTGGCCATCGGGGGAGACCCAGTACTTC. Translated, it gives CSARDWPSGETQYF.

This clonotype was recorded at least ten times. The chain is built from TRBV20-1 and TRBJ2-7; 8 bases are shared with TRBD2. CDR1 is DFQATT and CDR2 is SNEGSKA in the germline V gene (reference sequence). This CDR3 contains 14 residues. The junction had 5 bases not matched to a gene; V was cut back by 2 bases and J by 2 bases. The CDR3: CSARNAGGTYEQYF. The CDR3 DNA sequence: TGCAGTGCTAGAAACGCGGGGGGCACCTACGAGCAGTACTTC.

This clonotype was counted ten times or more. J is TRBJ2-7 and V is TRBV5-1; D may be TRBD1 (5 bases). The CDR3 totals 14 residues. Germline CDR1 and CDR2: SGHRS and YFSETQ. Trimming stripped 1 base from V and 1 base from J, with 9 bases between. DNA of the CDR3: TGCGCCAGCAGCTTGAGCCCAGGGTCCTACGAGCAGTACTTC. It encodes CASSLSPGSYEQYF.

This clonotype was seen repeatedly, ten times or more. The chain uses TRBV29-1 and TRBJ1-3; D unclear. V lost 4 bases, J lost 0 bases, and 7 bases lay in between. From germline, CDR1 is SQVTM and CDR2 ANQGSEA. The CDR3 contains 13 residues. This CDR3 is CSVVSNSGNTIYF. For the CDR3, the DNA is TGCAGCGTTGTATCCAACTCTGGAAACACCATATATTTT.

At least ten counts were recorded for this clonotype. V is TRBV7-9 and J is TRBJ2-2; 8 bases are shared with TRBD2. The trim removed 4 bases at V and 8 bases at J, leaving 9 bases unmatched. CDR1 is SEHNR and CDR2 is FQNEAQ in the germline V gene (reference sequence). The CDR3 length is 15 residues. Here the CDR3 DNA reads TGTGCCAGCAGCTATCCAGCGGGAGTAAGTGGGGAGCTGTTTTTT. As protein: CASSYPAGVSGELFF.

At least ten counts were recorded for this clonotype. This rearrangement joins TRBV29-1 to TRBJ2-1; 9 bases agree with TRBD1. The CDR3 has 14 residues. Germline CDR1 is SQVTM and CDR2 is ANQGSEA. V shed 4 bases, J shed 3 bases, and the junction held 4 bases outside the gene matches. The CDR3 loop is CSVAGQGIYNEQFF. The CDR3 region has the DNA TGCAGCGTTGCAGGACAGGGGATCTACAATGAGCAGTTCTTC.

In this sample, this clonotype turned up many times. This sequence joins TRBV6-5 and TRBJ2-3; 8 nucleotides match TRBD2. The CDR3 runs to 17 residues. Trimming cost V 0 bases and J 2 bases; bases outside gene matches: 7. Germline loops: CDR1 MNHEY, CDR2 SVGAGI. The CDR3 DNA follows: TGTGCCAGCAGTTACTCCCCCGGGAGGGATACCACAGATACGCAGTATTTT. Translated, it gives CASSYSPGRDTTDTQYF.

The gene calls are TRBV6-2 or TRBV6-3 and TRBJ2-6, with a possible D match to TRBD1 (6 bases). The ends were cut back, 5 bases at V and 0 bases at J, with 14 bases in the middle. This CDR3 has 17 residues. Germline V gene data show CDR1 as MNHEY and CDR2 as SVGEGT. The CDR3 DNA reads as TGTGCCAGCAGTCCGGACAGACCTCTCTCTGGGGCCAACGTCCTGACTTTC. Amino acid sequence: CASSPDRPLSGANVLTF.

The gene calls are TRBV11-3 and TRBJ2-3; 7 nucleotides match TRBD2. This CDR3 spans 16 amino acids. Unmatched junction bases numbered 5, after V lost 0 bases and J lost 2 bases. In germline, CDR1 is SGHNT, CDR2 YENEEA. The CDR3 loop reads CASSLDMGGVTDTQYF. In DNA, the CDR3 is TGTGCCAGCAGCTTAGACATGGGAGGGGTCACAGATACGCAGTATTTT.

This clonotype was observed at least ten times. The chain links TRBV20-1 to TRBJ2-1; D is unresolved. The CDR3 is 14 residues long. Germline CDR1 DFQATT, CDR2 SNEGSKA (reference sequence). Trimming took off 1 base at V and 5 bases at J, with 12 bases between the two ends. The DNA for the CDR3 is TGCAGTGCTAGAGCTTTAACGAGCGACAATGAGCAGTTCTTC. Its translation is CSARALTSDNEQFF.

This clonotype was seen at least ten times. The chain joins TRBV18 to TRBJ1-2, with D tentatively TRBD1 (5 bases). V lost 5 bases and J lost 2, with 18 bases in between. The CDR3 sequence is 16 residues long. Germline V gene lookup returns CDR1 KGHSH and CDR2 LQKENI. The CDR3 reads CASSSAASGPNYGYTF. The DNA of the CDR3 is TGTGCCAGCTCATCAGCTGCCTCGGGGCCAAACTATGGCTACACCTTC. Based on the CDR3 plus reference TRBV18 and TRBJ1-2, the full variable domain is NAGVMQNPRHLVRRRGQEARLRCSPMKGHSHVYWYRQLPEEGLKFMVYLQKENIIDESGMPKERFSAEFPKEGPSILRIQQVVRGDSAAYFCASSSAASGPNYGYTFGSGTRLTVV.

In its sample, this clonotype was seen a few times. The V and J genes are TRBV11-2 and TRBJ2-1; D gene ambiguous. The CDR3 totals 12 residues. V was cut by 6 bases and J by 7 bases, with 10 bases left in between. In germline, CDR1 is SGHAT, CDR2 FQNNGV. The CDR3 nucleotides are TGTGCCAGCAGTCTCTACTCGAATGAGCAGTTCTTC. Encoded protein: CASSLYSNEQFF.

The chain links TRBV20-1 to TRBJ1-2; D remains ambiguous. CDR1 DFQATT and CDR2 SNEGSKA come from the germline V gene (reference sequence). V lost 4 bases and J 0 bases, leaving 6 bases between the germline ends. CDR3 length equals 12 residues. The CDR3 reads CSATYPNYGYTF. The CDR3 DNA reads as TGCAGTGCTACCTACCCTAACTATGGCTACACCTTC.

Many counts were recorded for this clonotype. The chain employs TRBV6-5 and TRBJ1-5; TRBD1 matches at 7 bases. Trimming took 3 bases from V and 9 from J; bases not matched to a gene: 11. This CDR3 region has 15 residues. Germline-derived CDR1 and CDR2 are MNHEY and SVGAGI. The CDR3 is CASSYNRGSGGPQHF. The CDR3 DNA reads TGTGCCAGCAGTTATAACAGGGGAAGCGGAGGGCCCCAGCATTTT.

This clonotype was observed many times. The chain combines TRBV11-2 with TRBJ2-3; 9 nucleotides align to TRBD1. The trim removed 5 bases at V and 1 base at J, leaving 7 bases unmatched. The CDR3 is 16 residues long. Per the germline V gene, CDR1 is SGHAT and CDR2 is FQNNGV. CDR3 region: CASSLFWDRGTDTQYF. The CDR3 bases are TGTGCCAGCAGCCTATTCTGGGACAGGGGCACAGATACGCAGTATTTT.

The V and J genes are TRBV7-2 and TRBJ2-1; 7 bases match TRBD1. V dropped 6 bases and J dropped 0; count of bases not matched to a gene: 5. The CDR3 length is 15 residues. The germline gives CDR1 SGHTA, CDR2 FQGNSA. CDR3: CASRPGQSSYNEQFF. In DNA, the CDR3 is TGTGCCAGCAGACCGGGACAGAGCTCCTACAATGAGCAGTTCTTC. Variable domain in full (rest from reference TRBV7-2 and TRBJ2-1): GAGVSQSPSNKVTEKGKDVELRCDPISGHTALYWYRQSLGQGLEFLIYFQGNSAPDKSGLPSDRFSAERTGGSVSTLTIQRTQQEDSAVYLCASRPGQSSYNEQFFGPGTRLTVL.

This clonotype occurred many times. The chain carries TRBV5-1 and TRBJ1-2, with a tentative D call TRBD1 (5 bases). Germline V CDR1 and CDR2: SGHRS, YFSETQ. There are 17 residues in the CDR3. The V gene lost 2 bases and the J gene lost 7 bases, with 24 bases spanning the gap. CDR3 DNA: TGCGCCAGCAGCTTATGGTCAGCAGAGCCCCATCAGGGTGGCTACACCTTC. Translating gives CASSLWSAEPHQGGYTF.

This clonotype was counted a few times. The chain employs TRBV20-1 and TRBJ1-1; D remains ambiguous. Germline V gene lookup returns CDR1 DFQATT and CDR2 SNEGSKA (reference sequence). This CDR3 has 15 residues. V lost 1 base and J lost 6, with 18 bases in between. The CDR3: CSARGYPRREAEAFF. As DNA, the CDR3 is TGCAGTGCTAGAGGATACCCGAGAAGGGAAGCTGAAGCTTTCTTT.

This clonotype was observed at least ten times. The V call is TRBV20-1, the J call TRBJ1-6; TRBD1 matches at 8 bases. The CDR3 contains 14 residues. Germline V gives CDR1 DFQATT, CDR2 SNEGSKA (reference sequence). The ends lost 0 bases at V and 7 bases at J; junction bases unmatched: 2. The CDR3 is CSARDRGRNSPLHF. CDR3 sequence (DNA): TGCAGTGCTAGAGACAGGGGGCGAAATTCACCCCTCCACTTT.

The chain uses TRBV7-2 and TRBJ2-4; possible D gene TRBD2, 5 bases. There are 15 residues in the CDR3. Per the germline V gene, CDR1 is SGHTA and CDR2 is FQGNSA. With 1 base removed from V and 5 bases from J, the gap between germline ends came to 12 bases. The CDR3 loop is CASSLGSGWENIQYF. The CDR3 nucleotides read TGTGCCAGCAGCTTAGGATCGGGGTGGGAAAACATTCAGTACTTC.

This clonotype has a single count. Its ends do not fully match the called genes, so a read error is possible. The J gene is TRBJ1-6, the V gene TRBV30; TRBD1 might be the D (6 bases). Germline CDR1 reads GTSNPN; CDR2 reads SVGIG (reference sequence). The length of the CDR3 is 16 residues. The CDR3 nucleotides are TGTGCCAGGAGTGTAAAGCCGGGCCAGGGGAATTCACCCCTCCACTTT. The encoded protein is CARSVKPGQGNSPLHF. Based on the CDR3 plus reference TRBV30 and TRBJ1-6, the full variable domain is SQTIHQWPATLVQPVGSPLSLECTVEGTSNPNLYWYRQAAGRGLQLLFYSVGIGQISSEVPQNLSASRPQDRQFILSSKKLLLSDSGFYLCARSVKPGQGNSPLHFGNGTRLTVT.

This clonotype was counted at least ten times. The V gene is TRBV30, the J gene TRBJ1-1; D is possibly TRBD1 (6 bases). Trimming took off 5 bases at V and 6 bases at J, with 13 bases between the two ends. Per the germline V gene, CDR1 is GTSNPN and CDR2 is SVGIG (reference sequence). The CDR3 contains 12 residues. CDR3 residues: CAWATGRAEAFF. CDR3 DNA sequence: TGTGCCTGGGCTACAGGGAGGGCTGAAGCTTTCTTT. The full variable domain, with the rest looked up from reference TRBV30 and TRBJ1-1, is SQTIHQWPATLVQPVGSPLSLECTVEGTSNPNLYWYRQAAGRGLQLLFYSVGIGQISSEVPQNLSASRPQDRQFILSSKKLLLSDSGFYLCAWATGRAEAFFGQGTRLTVV.

DNA of the CDR3: TGTGCCAGCAGCTTAGAGTCCGGGGAACACTATGGCTACACCTTC. The encoded protein is CASSLESGEHYGYTF. This sequence joins TRBV7-9 and TRBJ1-2; D gene uncertain. The V end was cut by 1 base, the J end by 3 bases, with 12 bases between. There are 15 residues in the CDR3. The V gene's germline CDR1 is SEHNR and CDR2 FQNEAQ (reference sequence).